This T cell receptor beta chain was captured by sequencing in a study of T cell changes during pregnancy in multiple sclerosis. Per the germline V gene, CDR1 is SNHLY and CDR2 is FYNNEI. The CDR3 consists of 14 residues. V lost 6 bases and J lost 5, with 15 bases in between. The table came from immunoSEQ multiplex PCR; TCRdb's copy has only in-frame clones and leaves some out. The sample contains about 40,000 clones, 80% to 95% of which appear only once. Sequencing was performed on CD8+ T cells from peripheral blood mononuclear cells, taken in the first trimester of pregnancy. The chain joins TRBV2 to TRBJ2-3, with unresolved D. This clonotype was obtained from a female donor with multiple sclerosis, enrolled in a pregnancy study. The CDR3: CASRVLGPEDTQYF. The CDR3 DNA follows: TGTGCCAGCAGAGTACTGGGCCCCGAAGATACGCAGTATTTT.